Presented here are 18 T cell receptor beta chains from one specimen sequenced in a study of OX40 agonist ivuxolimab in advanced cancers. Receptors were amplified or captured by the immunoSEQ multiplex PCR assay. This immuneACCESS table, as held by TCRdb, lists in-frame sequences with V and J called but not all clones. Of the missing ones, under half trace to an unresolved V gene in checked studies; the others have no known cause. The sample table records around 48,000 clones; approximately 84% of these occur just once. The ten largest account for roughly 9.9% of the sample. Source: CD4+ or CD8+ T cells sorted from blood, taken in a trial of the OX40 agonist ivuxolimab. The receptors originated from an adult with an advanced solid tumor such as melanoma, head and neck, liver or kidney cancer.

The CDR3 region has the DNA TGTGCCAGCTATTCTAGGGGCTCCTACGAGCAGTACTTC. Translated, it gives CASYSRGSYEQYF. The rearrangement uses TRBV6-6 and TRBJ2-7; TRBD1 might be the D (5 bases). V dropped 8 bases and J dropped 0 bases, with 11 bases sitting between them. CDR3 length equals 13 residues. CDR1 and CDR2 (germline): MNHNY, SVGAGI (reference sequence).

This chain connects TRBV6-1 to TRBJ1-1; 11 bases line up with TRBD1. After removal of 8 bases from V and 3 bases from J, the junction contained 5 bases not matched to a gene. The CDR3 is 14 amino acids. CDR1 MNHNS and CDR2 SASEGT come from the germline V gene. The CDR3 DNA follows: TGTGCCAGCGGGACAGGGGGTTTGTACACTGAAGCTTTCTTT. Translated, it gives CASGTGGLYTEAFF.

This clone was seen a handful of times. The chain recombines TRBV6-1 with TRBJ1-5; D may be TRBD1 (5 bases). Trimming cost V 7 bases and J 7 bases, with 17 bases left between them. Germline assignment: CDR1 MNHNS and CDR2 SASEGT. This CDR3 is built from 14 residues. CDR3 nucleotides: TGTGCCAGCAACCCCCTGGGGGAGCGACAGCCCCAGCATTTT. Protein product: CASNPLGERQPQHF.

CDR3 residues: CASSQDSGQGLYGYTF. CDR3 in DNA: TGTGCCAGCAGCCAAGATTCGGGGCAGGGCCTCTATGGCTACACCTTC. The chain uses TRBV4-2 and TRBJ1-2; D might be TRBD1 (5 bases). This CDR3 contains 16 residues. The germline V gene has CDR1 LGHNA and CDR2 YNFKEQ. The V gene lost 0 bases and the J gene lost 4 bases, with 15 bases spanning the gap.

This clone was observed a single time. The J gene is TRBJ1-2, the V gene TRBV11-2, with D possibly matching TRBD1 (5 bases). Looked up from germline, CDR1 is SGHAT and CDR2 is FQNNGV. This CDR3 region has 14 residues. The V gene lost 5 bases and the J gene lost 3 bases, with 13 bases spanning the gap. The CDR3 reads CASSPTGTDYGYTF. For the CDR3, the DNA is TGTGCCAGCAGCCCGACCGGGACGGACTATGGCTACACCTTC.

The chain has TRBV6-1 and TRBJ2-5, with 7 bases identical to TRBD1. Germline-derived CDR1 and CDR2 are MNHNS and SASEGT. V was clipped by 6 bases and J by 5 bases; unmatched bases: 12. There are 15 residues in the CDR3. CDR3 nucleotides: TGTGCCAGCAGCATGACAGGGACGAGGGCGGAGACCCAGTACTTC. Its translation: CASSMTGTRAETQYF.

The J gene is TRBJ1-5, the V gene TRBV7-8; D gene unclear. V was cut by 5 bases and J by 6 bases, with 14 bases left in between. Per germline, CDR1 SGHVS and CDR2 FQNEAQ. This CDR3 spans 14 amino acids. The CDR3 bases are TGTGCCAGCAGCCCCGGGAGGGTGAGTCAGCCCCAGCATTTT. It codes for CASSPGRVSQPQHF.

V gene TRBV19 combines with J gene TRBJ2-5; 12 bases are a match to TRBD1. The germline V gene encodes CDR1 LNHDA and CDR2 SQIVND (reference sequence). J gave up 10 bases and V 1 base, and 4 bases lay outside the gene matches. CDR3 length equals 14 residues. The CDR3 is CASSIAGTGGYQYF. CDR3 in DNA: TGTGCCAGTAGTATAGCCGGGACAGGGGGCTACCAGTACTTC.

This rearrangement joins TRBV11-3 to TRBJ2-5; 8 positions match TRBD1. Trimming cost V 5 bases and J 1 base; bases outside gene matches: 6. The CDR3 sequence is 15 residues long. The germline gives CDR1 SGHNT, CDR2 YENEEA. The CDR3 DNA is TGTGCCAGCAGCGCACGGACAGGGTCCCAAGAGACCCAGTACTTC. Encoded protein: CASSARTGSQETQYF. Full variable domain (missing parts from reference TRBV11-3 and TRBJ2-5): EAGVVQSPRYKIIEKKQPVAFWCNPISGHNTLYWYLQNLGQGPELLIRYENEEAVDDSQLPKDRFSAERLKGVDSTLKIQPAELGDSAVYLCASSARTGSQETQYFGPGTRLLVL.

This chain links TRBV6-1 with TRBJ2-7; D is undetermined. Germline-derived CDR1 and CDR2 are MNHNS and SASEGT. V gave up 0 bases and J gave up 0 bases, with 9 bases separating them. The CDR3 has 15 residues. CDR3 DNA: TGTGCCAGCAGTGAAGCCTGGCACACCTCCTACGAGCAGTACTTC. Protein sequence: CASSEAWHTSYEQYF.

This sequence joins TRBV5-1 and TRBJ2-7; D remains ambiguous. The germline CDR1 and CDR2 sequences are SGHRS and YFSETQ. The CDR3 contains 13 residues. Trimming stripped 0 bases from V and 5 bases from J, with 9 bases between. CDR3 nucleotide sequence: TGCGCCAGCAGCTTGGCCGGTAGAAACGAGCAGTACTTC. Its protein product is CASSLAGRNEQYF.

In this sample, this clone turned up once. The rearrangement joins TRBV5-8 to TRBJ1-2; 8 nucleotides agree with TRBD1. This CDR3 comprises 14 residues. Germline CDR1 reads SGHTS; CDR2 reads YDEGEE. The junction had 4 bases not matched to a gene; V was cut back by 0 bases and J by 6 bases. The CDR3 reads CASSLDRGMNGYTF. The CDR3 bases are TGTGCCAGCAGCTTGGACAGGGGGATGAATGGCTACACCTTC.

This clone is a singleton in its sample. This CDR3 is CASSTPGTGGDEQYF. The CDR3 DNA sequence: TGTGCCAGCAGTACCCCCGGGACAGGGGGTGACGAGCAGTACTTC. The gene calls are TRBV6-1 and TRBJ2-7, with 11 bases identical to TRBD1. The length of the CDR3 is 15 residues. Germline trimming cut 5 bases from V and 5 bases from J; bases unmatched to any gene: 8. The germline V gene has CDR1 MNHNS and CDR2 SASEGT.

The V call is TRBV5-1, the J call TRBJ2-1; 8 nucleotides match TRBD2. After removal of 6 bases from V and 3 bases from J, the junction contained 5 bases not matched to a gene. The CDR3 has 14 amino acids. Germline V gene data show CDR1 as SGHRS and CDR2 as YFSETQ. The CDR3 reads CASTRLALYNEQFF. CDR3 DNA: TGCGCCAGCACCCGACTAGCGCTCTACAATGAGCAGTTCTTC.

The CDR3 nucleotides read TGTGCCAGCAGCCTGAACAGGGGACACACCATATATTTT. This gives the protein CASSLNRGHTIYF. The chain combines TRBV2 with TRBJ1-3; 7 positions match TRBD1. V gave up 6 bases and J gave up 8 bases; unmatched junction bases: 7. Looked up from germline, CDR1 is SNHLY and CDR2 is FYNNEI. The CDR3 is 13 amino acids.

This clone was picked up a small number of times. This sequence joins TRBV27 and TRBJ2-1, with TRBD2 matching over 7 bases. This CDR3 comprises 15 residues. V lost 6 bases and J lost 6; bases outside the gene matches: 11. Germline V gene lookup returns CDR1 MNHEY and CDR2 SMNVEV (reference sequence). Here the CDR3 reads CASRRAGLAINEQFF. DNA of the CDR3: TGTGCCAGCAGACGAGCGGGGCTTGCAATCAATGAGCAGTTCTTC.

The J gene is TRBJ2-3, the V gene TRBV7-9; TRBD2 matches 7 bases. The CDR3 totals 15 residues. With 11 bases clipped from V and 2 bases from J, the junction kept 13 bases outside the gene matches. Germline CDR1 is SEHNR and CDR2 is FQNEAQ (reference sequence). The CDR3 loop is CAVHGGRGITDTQYF. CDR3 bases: TGTGCCGTTCACGGGGGGAGAGGTATCACAGATACGCAGTATTTT.

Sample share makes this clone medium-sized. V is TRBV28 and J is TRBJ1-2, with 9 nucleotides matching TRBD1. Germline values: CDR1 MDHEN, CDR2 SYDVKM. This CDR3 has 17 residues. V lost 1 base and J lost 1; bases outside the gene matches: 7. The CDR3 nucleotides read TGTGCCAGCAGTTTATATCGGACAGGGGTCCTTAACTATGGCTACACCTTC. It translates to CASSLYRTGVLNYGYTF.